Given below is one T cell receptor (beta chain) in context. Its antigen is undetermined. The data are from a study of blood T cells in healthy people across ages. V was cut by 0 bases and J by 8 bases, with 8 bases left in between. The CDR3 is 13 residues long. Looked up from germline, CDR1 is SGHNT and CDR2 is YENEEA. Together with a sample-barcoded 5' primer, a J-beta primer mix was included in a second PCR lasting roughly 6 to 12 cycles. Using its own MiXCR run on the 5' RACE reads, TCRdb lists one record per CDR3 protein. This table holds some 760,000 distinct CDR3 sequences, 25% found once. Findings and limits, study-wide: Unknown CMV status may confound age-related changes in expanded clones.

The same specimen was also included in a second study, on T cells of mothers and their children. That source notes: Per 15 ul, 1.5 ug of RNA was used, with all extracted RNA going into cDNA synthesis.

This sequence originates from a boy between 10 and 17 years old in good health. J is TRBJ2-4 and V is TRBV11-3; D gene ambiguous. The specimen sequenced was blood. CDR3 protein: CASSLDPGDIQYF. The CDR3 nucleotides are TGTGCCAGCAGCTTAGATCCGGGTGACATTCAGTACTTC.